This entry features one TCR beta chain sequence. This clone appeared a few times. Its cognate antigen has yet to be identified. The record has no base qualities; no much larger clone is one base away. Here V drops 6 bases and J drops 3 bases, and the junction holds 12 bases not matched to any gene. CDR1 and CDR2, looked up from the germline V gene, are MGHRA and YSYEKL. Measured from the cysteine to the phenylalanine, the CDR3 is 17 residues long. Left in the record is the CDR3 DNA by itself, 51 bases read in frame from the first base. This record belongs to a study of beta chain features in type 1 diabetes (dated by TCRdb to 2017 to 2018). Context from the whole study: No differences in mean age, gender distribution, total cell number or subset yield were found between patients and healthy donors. In the study, recently diagnosed type 1 diabetes patients and matched healthy donors were compared on the TCRB repertoires of their sorted circulating CD4+ T cell subsets. Naive and central memory subsets were obtained from all 30 or so donors, but regulatory and stem cell-like memory subsets were isolated from only 8 patients and roughly 8 healthy donors. A total of about 110 million sorted cells were examined across all samples, and the number of cells per subset was strongly correlated with RNA yield.

From each donor, a single peripheral blood sample of approximately 0.11 L on average was drawn into heparinised tubes. Using a panel that included CD45RO, CCR7, CD25, CD127, CD95 and CD27, naive, central memory, regulatory and stem cell-like memory CD4+ T cells were sorted on a BD FACSAria II. Purity was above 98% for every sorted population. PBMCs were separated immediately by Lymphoprep density gradient centrifugation and were stained directly, without being cultured. To minimize batch effects, samples were stained and sorted in pairs, one healthy donor with one patient per experiment. The High Capacity cDNA Reverse Transcription Kit was used to reverse transcribe all of the isolated RNA, meaning that expressed TCRB transcripts were what got sequenced. Deep immunoSEQ sequencing was applied to naive, central memory and regulatory T cell samples, giving an average of around 3.8 million total reads per sample. Sorted cells were lysed in RLT buffer, and RNA was extracted using DNase-treated RNeasy Micro or Mini kits according to cell number. To prevent cross-contamination, every cell subset was processed on its own, while patient and healthy donor samples were processed together. The immunoSEQ multiplex PCR was used to amplify TCRB sequences from cDNA, generating 87-bp fragments that spanned the CDR3 region. Amplicons were sequenced on the Illumina HiSeq platform. Per the source publication's procedure: PCR bias was corrected computationally using synthetic template baselines, and reads within Hamming distance 2 were collapsed, with unmergeable singletons discarded. Reads were aligned to IMGT to assign V, D and J genes, CDR3 length, and insertions or deletions at six rearrangement sites. Clonotype counts were normalized to sorted cell number within each subset before computing true diversity and Gini coefficients with the tcR R package. The overlap coefficient, calculated on TCRB nucleotide sequences, was used to measure repertoire sharing. Out-of-frame TCRB sequences from naive cells were analyzed as a proxy for the pre-selection repertoire. TCRdb took this table from immuneACCESS and kept in-frame rearrangements with V and J called. Such tables lack part of the clones; where checked against another copy, unresolved V genes explain under half of the gap, and the rest is unexplained. The V and J calls and clone size were taken over from that table, and D and trimming were inferred from the DNA. The sample table records under 400,000 clones; roughly 12% of these occur just once. The ten largest clones add up to about 0.01% of the sample.

Points the paper makes about the study in general: In all four CD4+ subsets, TCRB CDR3 length was moderately but significantly shorter in type 1 diabetes patients. Sequencing cDNA rather than genomic DNA could over-represent highly expressing activated cells, although activation and CD3 levels did not differ between groups. PCR might favor shorter templates, but patient and control samples were amplified and corrected together, so any skew would affect both groups equally. Fewer insertions and more nucleotide deletions at VDJ recombination sites were observed in patients with type 1 diabetes, implying thymic rearrangement abnormalities. Because the HLA sub-analyses included only small numbers of individuals, any influence of HLA type on TCRB rearrangement was left unresolved. Naive, central memory and regulatory TCRB repertoires appeared to be more similar among patients than among healthy donors.

This TCR was recovered from a woman younger than 30 with type 1 diabetes. The material sequenced was naive CD4+ T cells from blood. The cell subset or site label for this specimen denotes: true naive CD4+ T cells. The receptor chain draws on TRBV4-1 and TRBJ2-2; 8 bases in the middle match TRBD2. The DNA is as follows: TGCGCCAGCAGGTCTTCCAGCGGGAGAGGGGACACCGGGGAGCTGTTTTTT. Translated, this gives CASRSSSGRGDTGELFF.